This TCR beta chain was profiled in a study of CD8+ T cells in alopecia areata. Study information: Tofacitinib was taken orally by treated patients, and the dose was 5 to 10 mg twice daily.

Study-level points and caveats: In scalp samples, resident alphabeta T cells of normal skin are also sequenced.

J gave up 10 bases and V 5 bases, and 8 bases lay outside the gene matches. CDR3 length: 13 residues. Germline V gives CDR1 SEHNR, CDR2 FQNEAQ (reference sequence). RNA extraction and reverse transcription yielded cDNA as sequencing template. Only in-frame clones appear in the TCRdb table, and some are missing; sequencing was by immunoSEQ multiplex PCR. The repertoire holds some 150,000 clones, with roughly 50% as singletons. Indicated treatment: oral pan-JAK inhibitor, 5-10 mg twice daily. Alopecia areata patients gave lesional scalp punch biopsies and peripheral blood samples. PBMCs, the starting material, were the source of sorted CD4+ and CD8+ T cells. A note on this clone: Its antigen remains unidentified.

The rearrangement uses TRBV7-9 and TRBJ2-1; 7 nucleotides agree with TRBD2. The input for sequencing was CD8+ T cells sorted from blood, taken at week 4, from a patient treated with tofacitinib. This TCR derives from a human donor with alopecia areata. This CDR3 reads CASSPTSFEEQFF. Written as DNA, the CDR3 is TGTGCCAGCAGCCCGACTAGCTTTGAGGAGCAGTTCTTC.